Each of the 21 T cell receptor beta chains below was sequenced from the same sample in a study of T cell responses to AZD1222 COVID-19 vaccine. Clones were sequenced by immunoSEQ multiplex PCR, and TCRdb holds only the in-frame ones, with some missing. The sample gives 150,000 or so clones, roughly nine tenths of which show up once; around 3.2% is in the top ten. The sample consisted of peripheral blood, taken on day 0 of AZD1222 vaccination. The source of these receptors is an adult in good health.

This clone was detected once. The rearrangement joins TRBV7-8 to TRBJ2-7; perhaps D is TRBD1 or TRBD2 (5 bases each). CDR1 is SGHVS, CDR2 FQNEAQ, per germline. The CDR3 consists of 15 residues. V lost 3 bases and J 2 bases, leaving 14 bases between the germline ends. The CDR3 coding sequence is TGTGCCAGCAGCTTCCGGGGACGGGCGACCTACGAGCAGTACTTC. It translates to CASSFRGRATYEQYF. Full variable domain (remainder filled in from reference TRBV7-8 and TRBJ2-7): GAGVSQSPRYKVAKRGQDVALRCDPISGHVSLFWYQQALGQGPEFLTYFQNEAQLDKSGLPSDRFFAERPEGSVSTLKIQRTQQEDSAVYLCASSFRGRATYEQYFGPGTRLTVT.

The chain uses TRBV18 and TRBJ2-5; no reliable D call. There are 14 residues in the CDR3. V shed 2 bases and J shed 4 bases, with 11 bases lying between them. Looked up from germline, CDR1 is KGHSH and CDR2 is LQKENI. CDR3 amino acids: CASSPSALRETQYF. In DNA, the CDR3 is TGTGCCAGCTCACCATCGGCCCTACGAGAGACCCAGTACTTC.

The rearrangement uses TRBV6-6 and TRBJ1-1; D gene uncertain. The CDR3 sequence is 12 residues long. CDR1 and CDR2 from the germline V gene are MNHNY and SVGAGI (reference sequence). The V and J ends lost 5 bases and 5 bases respectively, with 9 bases between them. For the CDR3, the DNA is TGTGCCAGCAGTCGACTGGGGACTGAAGCTTTCTTT. Translating it yields CASSRLGTEAFF.

CDR3 in DNA: TGTGCCAGCAGCTTATCGGTCAGCTCCTACGAGCAGTACTTC. The encoded protein is CASSLSVSSYEQYF. The chain carries TRBV7-8 and TRBJ2-7; no definite D call. CDR1 and CDR2 (germline): SGHVS, FQNEAQ. The CDR3 runs 14 residues. V shed 2 bases and J shed 0 bases, with 8 bases lying between them.

V usage is TRBV7-8 and J usage is TRBJ2-7, with TRBD1 matching over 10 bases. This CDR3 is 16 amino acids long. Germline lookup yields CDR1 SGHVS and CDR2 FQNEAQ. V gave up 5 bases and J gave up 2 bases; unmatched junction bases: 9. CDR3 nucleotide sequence: TGTGCCAGCAGCAAGGGACAGGGGAACATGGCCTACGAGCAGTACTTC. This gives the protein CASSKGQGNMAYEQYF.

The V and J genes are TRBV7-2 and TRBJ1-2; no definite D call. Germline assignment: CDR1 SGHTA and CDR2 FQGNSA. The ends were cut back, 0 bases at V and 4 bases at J, with 18 bases in the middle. The CDR3 is 17 amino acids. CDR3 in amino acids: CASSLAAGPTTIYGYTF. As DNA, the CDR3 is TGTGCCAGCAGCTTAGCTGCAGGTCCCACGACTATCTATGGCTACACCTTC.

The rearrangement uses TRBV27 and TRBJ2-7; TRBD2 aligns across 12 bases. CDR3 size: 15 residues. V shed 5 bases, J shed 3 bases, and the junction held 5 bases outside the gene matches. Germline V gene data show CDR1 as MNHEY and CDR2 as SMNVEV (reference sequence). CDR3 amino acids: CASSQGLAGFYEQYF. The CDR3 DNA sequence: TGTGCCAGCAGTCAGGGACTAGCGGGTTTCTACGAGCAGTACTTC.

The V gene is TRBV9, the J gene TRBJ1-4, with TRBD1 as a possible D gene (6 bases). Germline lookup yields CDR1 SGDLS and CDR2 YYNGEE. This CDR3 has 15 residues. The V and J ends lost 0 bases and 7 bases respectively, with 13 bases between them. CDR3 sequence: CASSVDAGDGEKLFF. As DNA, the CDR3 is TGTGCCAGCAGCGTAGACGCAGGGGATGGTGAAAAACTGTTTTTT.

The chain employs TRBV5-1 and TRBJ1-2; 10 bases are a match to TRBD1. V lost 1 base and J lost 3; bases outside the gene matches: 3. This CDR3 is 15 amino acids long. Germline-derived CDR1 and CDR2 are SGHRS and YFSETQ. The CDR3: CASSLSGTGDYGYTF. For the CDR3, the DNA is TGCGCCAGCAGCTTGAGCGGGACAGGGGACTATGGCTACACCTTC.

The chain combines TRBV11-3 with TRBJ1-2; D possibly corresponds to TRBD1 (5 bases). With 1 base removed from V and 3 bases from J, the gap between germline ends came to 18 bases. The CDR3 contains 17 residues. The germline CDR1 and CDR2 sequences are SGHNT and YENEEA. In DNA form, the CDR3 reads TGTGCCAGCAGCTTAGGGAGGGGCCCATACCTACACTATGGCTACACCTTC. Translating it yields CASSLGRGPYLHYGYTF.

The CDR3 here is CASSVPGSPLHF. The CDR3 nucleotides are TGTGCCAGCTCTGTGCCAGGTTCACCCCTCCACTTT. The gene calls are TRBV11-2 and TRBJ1-6; the D is unclear. From germline, CDR1 is SGHAT and CDR2 FQNNGV. CDR3 length: 12 residues. V was pared by 8 bases and J by 9 bases, with 11 bases between.

This clone was seen a single time. The chain combines TRBV19 with TRBJ1-1; D unclear. The V gene lost 0 bases and the J gene lost 0 bases, with 8 bases spanning the gap. This CDR3 has 15 residues. Germline V lookup: CDR1 LNHDA, CDR2 SQIVND (reference sequence). CDR3 DNA: TGTGCCAGTAGTATAGATCTCTTTCTGAACACTGAAGCTTTCTTT. Its translation: CASSIDLFLNTEAFF.

The J gene is TRBJ1-2, the V gene TRBV6-5; no firm D call. The germline V gene encodes CDR1 MNHEY and CDR2 SVGAGI. CDR3 length: 14 amino acids. V was pared by 6 bases and J by 1 base, with 12 bases between. For the CDR3, the DNA is TGTGCCAGCAGGCCCCAGAAAGATAACTATGGCTACACCTTC. This encodes CASRPQKDNYGYTF.

This sequence joins TRBV18 and TRBJ1-2, with 11 bases that match TRBD1. This CDR3 spans 15 amino acids. V lost 0 bases, J lost 6 bases, and 3 bases stayed unmatched. Germline CDR1 is KGHSH and CDR2 is LQKENI. The CDR3 region is CASSPPGQGGHGYTF. The CDR3 bases are TGTGCCAGCTCACCACCGGGACAGGGGGGCCATGGCTACACCTTC. Together with reference TRBV18 and TRBJ1-2, the CDR3 gives the full variable domain: NAGVMQNPRHLVRRRGQEARLRCSPMKGHSHVYWYRQLPEEGLKFMVYLQKENIIDESGMPKERFSAEFPKEGPSILRIQQVVRGDSAAYFCASSPPGQGGHGYTFGSGTRLTVV.

This chain connects TRBV11-2 to TRBJ2-5; D may be TRBD1 or TRBD2 (5 bases each). Trimming pared 3 bases from V and 5 bases from J, leaving 10 bases between. The length of the CDR3 is 13 residues. CDR1 is SGHAT and CDR2 is FQNNGV in the germline V gene. CDR3 DNA: TGTGCCAGCAGCTTTTGGGGGTTGGAGACCCAGTACTTC. Translated: CASSFWGLETQYF.

In this sample, this clone turned up a few times. The rearrangement links TRBV4-2 to TRBJ1-2; 7 positions match TRBD1. V shed 4 bases and J 5 bases; nucleotides not matched to a gene: 7. This CDR3 contains 14 residues. Germline values: CDR1 LGHNA, CDR2 YNFKEQ. The CDR3 reads CASSRQGGGYGYTF. The CDR3 bases are TGTGCCAGCAGCCGCCAGGGGGGTGGTTATGGCTACACCTTC.

This rearrangement joins TRBV19 to TRBJ2-2; 8 nucleotides line up with TRBD1. The CDR3 is made up of 16 amino acids. The junction had 8 bases not matched to a gene; V was cut back by 5 bases and J by 3 bases. CDR1 and CDR2 from the germline V gene are LNHDA and SQIVND (reference sequence). CDR3 nucleotides: TGTGCCAGTAGTCCTCTCGACAGGGGCCACACCGGGGAGCTGTTTTTT. As protein: CASSPLDRGHTGELFF. Filled out from reference TRBV19 and TRBJ2-2, the complete variable domain reads DGGITQSPKYLFRKEGQNVTLSCEQNLNHDAMYWYRQDPGQGLRLIYYSQIVNDFQKGDIAEGYSVSREKKESFPLTVTSAQKNPTAFYLCASSPLDRGHTGELFFGEGSRLTVL.

The chain is built from TRBV4-3 and TRBJ1-5; no reliable D call. V was clipped by 0 bases and J by 1 base, with 10 bases between them. Germline CDR1 is LGHNA and CDR2 is YSLEER. The CDR3 extends over 16 amino acids. The CDR3 DNA reads TGCGCCAGCAGCCAAGATGCCCGAAGCAGCAATCAGCCCCAGCATTTT. Translated: CASSQDARSSNQPQHF.

This clone was seen only once. This chain uses TRBV19 with TRBJ1-5; TRBD1 might be the D (6 bases). Germline CDR1 and CDR2: LNHDA and SQIVND (reference sequence). V lost 6 bases to trimming and J lost 3 bases, with 15 bases between them. This CDR3 is 15 amino acids long. CDR3: CASRDSGHNNQPQHF. The DNA for the CDR3 is TGTGCCAGTAGAGATTCGGGACATAACAATCAGCCCCAGCATTTT.

This chain links TRBV28 with TRBJ2-5; 10 bases agree with TRBD1. Trimming took 5 bases from V and 4 from J; bases not matched to a gene: 7. CDR3 length: 15 amino acids. The germline gives CDR1 MDHEN, CDR2 SYDVKM. CDR3 sequence: CASSRRTGGTETQYF. The CDR3 nucleotides read TGTGCCAGCAGTCGTAGGACAGGGGGAACAGAGACCCAGTACTTC. Drawing the rest from reference TRBV28 and TRBJ2-5, the complete variable domain is DVKVTQSSRYLVKRTGEKVFLECVQDMDHENMFWYRQDPGLGLRLIYFSYDVKMKEKGDIPEGYSVSREKKERFSLILESASTNQTSMYLCASSRRTGGTETQYFGPGTRLLVL.

The chain recombines TRBV6-5 with TRBJ2-7, with D possibly matching TRBD1 (5 bases). Trimming stripped 5 bases from V and 6 bases from J, with 17 bases between. The CDR3 loop spans 14 amino acids. Germline lookup yields CDR1 MNHEY and CDR2 SVGAGI. CDR3 region: CASSPTKGISEQYF. CDR3 coding DNA: TGTGCCAGCAGTCCCACGAAGGGGATCTCCGAGCAGTACTTC.